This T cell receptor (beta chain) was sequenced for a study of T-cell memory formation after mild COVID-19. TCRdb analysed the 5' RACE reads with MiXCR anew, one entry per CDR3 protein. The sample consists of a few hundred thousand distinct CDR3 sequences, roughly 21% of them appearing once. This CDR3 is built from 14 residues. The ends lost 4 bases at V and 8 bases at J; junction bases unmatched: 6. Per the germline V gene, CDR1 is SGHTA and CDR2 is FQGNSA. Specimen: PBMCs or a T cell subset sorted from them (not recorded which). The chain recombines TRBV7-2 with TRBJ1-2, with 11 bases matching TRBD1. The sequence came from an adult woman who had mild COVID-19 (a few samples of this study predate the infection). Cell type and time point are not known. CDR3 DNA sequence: TGTGCCAGCAGCTCTAGGACAGGGGGCGTCGGCTACACCTTC. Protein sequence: CASSSRTGGVGYTF.